This T cell receptor beta chain was recorded in a study of blood T cells in healthy people across ages. Next came a second PCR, run for about 7 to 12 cycles, which used a sample-barcoded 5' primer along with a J-beta primer mix. A single record per CDR3 protein comes from TCRdb applying MiXCR to the 5' RACE reads. Counted here are 910,000 or so distinct CDR3 sequences, roughly 47% occurring once; the ten biggest clones make up 20% to 25%. This clonotype was obtained from a woman aged 55-70 years in good health. The specimen was blood.

The DNA for the CDR3 is TGTGCCAGCAGCAGGAGGGAAGAGAGATCGTCAGAAGCTTTCTTT. Encoded protein: CASSRREERSSEAFF. The chain joins TRBV28 to TRBJ1-1; D ambiguous. With 6 bases removed from V and 8 bases from J, the gap between germline ends came to 22 bases. The CDR3 contains 15 residues. Germline V gene data show CDR1 as MDHEN and CDR2 as SYDVKM.